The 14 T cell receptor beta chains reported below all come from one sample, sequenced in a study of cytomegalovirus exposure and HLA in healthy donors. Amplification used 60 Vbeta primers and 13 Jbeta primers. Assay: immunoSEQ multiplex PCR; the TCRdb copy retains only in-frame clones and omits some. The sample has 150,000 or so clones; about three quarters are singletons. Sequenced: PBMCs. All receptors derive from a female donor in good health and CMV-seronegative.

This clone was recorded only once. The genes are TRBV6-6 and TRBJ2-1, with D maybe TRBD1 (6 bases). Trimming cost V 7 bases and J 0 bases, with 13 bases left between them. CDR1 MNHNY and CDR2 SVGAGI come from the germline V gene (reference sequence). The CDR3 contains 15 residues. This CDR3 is CASIPGGSSYNEQFF. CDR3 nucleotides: TGTGCCAGCATTCCTGGGGGCTCCTCCTACAATGAGCAGTTCTTC.

CDR3 sequence: CAISESAEETQYF. In DNA, the CDR3 is TGTGCCATCAGTGAGTCGGCCGAAGAGACCCAGTACTTC. The rearrangement joins TRBV10-3 to TRBJ2-5; D unresolved. The CDR3 covers 13 residues. Trimming took off 0 bases at V and 3 bases at J, with 5 bases between the two ends. CDR1 is ENHRY and CDR2 is SYGVKD in the germline V gene.

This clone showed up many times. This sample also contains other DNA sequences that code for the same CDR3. The CDR3 spells CASSRGSTDTQYF. The DNA of the CDR3 is TGTGCCAGCAGTCGCGGGAGCACAGATACGCAGTATTTT. The V gene is TRBV6-4, the J gene TRBJ2-3, with D possibly TRBD2 on 5 matching bases. The germline V gene has CDR1 MRHNA and CDR2 SNTAGT. Trimming stripped 5 bases from V and 0 bases from J, with 6 bases between. This CDR3 is 13 amino acids long.

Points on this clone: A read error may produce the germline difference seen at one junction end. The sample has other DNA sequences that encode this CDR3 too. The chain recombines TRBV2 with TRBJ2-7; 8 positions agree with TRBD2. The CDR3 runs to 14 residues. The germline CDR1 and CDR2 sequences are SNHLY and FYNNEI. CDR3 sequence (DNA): TGCGCCAGCAGTTCTAGCGGGCGTCCTTACGAGCAGTACTTC. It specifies CASSSSGRPYEQYF.

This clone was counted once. In DNA, the CDR3 is TGCAGCGTTGCCCGGGCAGCGGGGGGACAAGAGACCCAGTACTTC. As protein: CSVARAAGGQETQYF. The chain is built from TRBV29-1 and TRBJ2-5; 9 positions match TRBD2. Germline CDR1 reads SQVTM; CDR2 reads ANQGSEA. V lost 4 bases, J lost 2 bases, and 8 bases stayed unmatched. The CDR3 has 15 residues.

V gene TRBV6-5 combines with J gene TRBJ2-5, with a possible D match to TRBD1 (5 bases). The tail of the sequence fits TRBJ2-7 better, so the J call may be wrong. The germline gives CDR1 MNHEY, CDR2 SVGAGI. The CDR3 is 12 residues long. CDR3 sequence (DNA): TGTGCCAGCAGCCAGGGCCGCGGCGAGCAGTACTTC. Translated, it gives CASSQGRGEQYF.

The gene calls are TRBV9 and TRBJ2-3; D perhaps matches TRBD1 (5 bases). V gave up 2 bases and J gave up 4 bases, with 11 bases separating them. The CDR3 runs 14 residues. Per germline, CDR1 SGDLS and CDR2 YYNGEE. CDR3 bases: TGTGCCAGCAGCGTGGGGCCACGGGCAGATACGCAGTATTTT. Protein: CASSVGPRADTQYF. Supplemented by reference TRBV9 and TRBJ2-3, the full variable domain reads DSGVTQTPKHLITATGQRVTLRCSPRSGDLSVYWYQQSLDQGLQFLIQYYNGEERAKGNILERFSAQQFPDLHSELNLSSLELGDSALYFCASSVGPRADTQYFGPGTRLTVL.

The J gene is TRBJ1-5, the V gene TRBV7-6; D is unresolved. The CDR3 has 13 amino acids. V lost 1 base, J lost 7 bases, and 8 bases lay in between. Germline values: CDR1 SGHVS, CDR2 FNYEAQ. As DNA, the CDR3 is TGTGCCAGCAGCTTAGGCCCAAGCCAGCCCCAGCATTTT. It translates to CASSLGPSQPQHF.

This chain's CDR3 is CASSFALGQGLGDTQYF. The CDR3 DNA reads TGTGCCAGCAGCTTTGCCCTGGGACAGGGATTGGGCGATACGCAGTATTTT. The rearrangement links TRBV5-4 to TRBJ2-3; 9 bases agree with TRBD1. The V gene end was trimmed by 2 bases and the J gene end by 6 bases; junction bases not matched to a gene: 13. This CDR3 spans 17 amino acids. CDR1 is SGHNT, CDR2 YYREEE, per germline (reference sequence).

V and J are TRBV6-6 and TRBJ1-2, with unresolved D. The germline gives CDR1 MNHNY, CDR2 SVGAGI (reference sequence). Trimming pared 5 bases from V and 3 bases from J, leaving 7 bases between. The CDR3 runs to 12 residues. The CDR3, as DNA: TGTGCCAGCAGTGTTGGAGACTATGGCTACACCTTC. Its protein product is CASSVGDYGYTF.

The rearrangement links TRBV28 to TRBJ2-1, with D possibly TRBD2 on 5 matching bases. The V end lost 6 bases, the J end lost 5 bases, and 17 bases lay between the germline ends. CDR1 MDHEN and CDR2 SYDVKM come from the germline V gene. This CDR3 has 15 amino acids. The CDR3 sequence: CASRQIIEGNNEQFF. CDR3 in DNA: TGTGCCAGCAGACAAATCATTGAGGGAAACAATGAGCAGTTCTTC.

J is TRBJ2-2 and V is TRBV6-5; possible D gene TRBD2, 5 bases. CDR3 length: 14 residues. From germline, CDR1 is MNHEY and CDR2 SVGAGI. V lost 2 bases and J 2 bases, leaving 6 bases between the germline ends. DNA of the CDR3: TGTGCCAGCAGTTACCGGGGTAACACCGGGGAGCTGTTTTTT. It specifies CASSYRGNTGELFF.

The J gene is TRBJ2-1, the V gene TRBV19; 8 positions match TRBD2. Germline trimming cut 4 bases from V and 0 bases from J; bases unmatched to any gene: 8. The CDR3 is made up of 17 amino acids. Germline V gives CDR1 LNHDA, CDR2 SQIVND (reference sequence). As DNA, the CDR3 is TGTGCCAGTAGTAAAGGACTAGCCATTAGCTCCTACAATGAGCAGTTCTTC. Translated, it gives CASSKGLAISSYNEQFF.

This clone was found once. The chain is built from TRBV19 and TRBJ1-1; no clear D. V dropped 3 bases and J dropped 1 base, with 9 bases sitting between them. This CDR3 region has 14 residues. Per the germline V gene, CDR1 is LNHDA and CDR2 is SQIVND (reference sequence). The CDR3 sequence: CASSIIPRNTEAFF. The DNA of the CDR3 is TGTGCCAGTAGTATTATCCCGAGGAACACTGAAGCTTTCTTT.